The 13 T cell receptor beta chains below come from one sample, sequenced in a study of T-cell memory formation after mild COVID-19. TCRdb re-called the 5' RACE reads through MiXCR, storing one row per CDR3 protein. The sample shows 250,000 to 350,000 distinct CDR3 sequences, around 15% of them seen only once. Material: PBMCs or a T cell subset sorted from them (not recorded which). The receptors were gathered from a man aged 18 to 35 who had mild COVID-19 (a few samples of this study predate the infection). Cell type and time point are not known.

This clonotype was counted at least ten times. V and J are TRBV12-3 or TRBV12-4 and TRBJ1-5, with 7 bases that match TRBD1. This CDR3 spans 14 amino acids. The V and J ends lost 6 bases and 2 bases, in that order; junction bases with no gene match: 4. For the CDR3, the DNA is TGTGCCAGCAGCTTTACAGGGGGCAATCAGCCCCAGCATTTT. Translating it yields CASSFTGGNQPQHF.

This chain links TRBV5-1 with TRBJ2-7, with TRBD1 matching 9 bases. This CDR3 region has 13 residues. Germline V gene sequence: CDR1 SGHRS, CDR2 YFSETQ. Trimming at V came to 4 bases and at J to 11 bases, leaving 10 bases not matched to a gene. CDR3 amino acids: CASSNRGPPEKYF. In DNA, the CDR3 is TGCGCCAGCAGCAACAGGGGGCCCCCGGAGAAGTACTTC.

In this sample, this clonotype turned up once. The chain has TRBV20-1 and TRBJ2-5, with D perhaps matching TRBD1 (6 bases). Germline CDR1 reads DFQATT; CDR2 reads SNEGSKA (reference sequence). V was clipped by 3 bases and J by 5 bases, with 16 bases between them. The CDR3 length is 14 residues. The DNA for the CDR3 is TGCAGTGCTAGCCGAGGGGGAGTTTTCGAGACCCAGTACTTC. This gives the protein CSASRGGVFETQYF.

This clonotype has more than one count but fewer than ten. This chain joins TRBV7-9 and TRBJ2-1; weak D call: TRBD2 (7 bases). The CDR3 consists of 14 residues. The V and J ends lost 5 bases and 9 bases respectively, with 17 bases between them. From germline, CDR1 is SEHNR and CDR2 FQNEAQ (reference sequence). This CDR3 is CASSGGGPRVEQFF. CDR3 bases: TGTGCCAGCAGCGGGGGGGGGCCCAGAGTTGAGCAGTTCTTC.

The table lists this clonotype with many counts. V is TRBV12-3 or TRBV12-4 and J is TRBJ1-3; D is ambiguous. Trimming removed 3 bases from V and 1 base from J, with 7 bases in between. CDR3 length: 14 amino acids. The DNA of the CDR3 is TGTGCCAGCAGTTTTTCGGGGTCTGGAAACACCATATATTTT. This gives the protein CASSFSGSGNTIYF.

This clonotype was seen a few times. The chain recombines TRBV20-1 with TRBJ2-3; possibly TRBD1 or TRBD2 for D (6 bases each). This CDR3 is built from 16 residues. Trimming took off 2 bases at V and 2 bases at J, with 17 bases between the two ends. Germline CDR1 is DFQATT and CDR2 is SNEGSKA (reference sequence). CDR3 sequence: CSARPQRGRHTDTQYF. CDR3 in DNA: TGCAGTGCTAGACCCCAGAGGGGGAGGCACACAGATACGCAGTATTTT.

V is TRBV7-2 and J is TRBJ2-3, with D possibly being TRBD2 (5 bases). Germline assignment: CDR1 SGHTA and CDR2 FQGNSA. Trimming cost V 8 bases and J 2 bases, with 17 bases left between them. This CDR3 is 15 amino acids long. CDR3 sequence: CASRYRLLDTDTQYF. As DNA, the CDR3 is TGTGCCAGCCGTTACCGACTACTCGACACAGATACGCAGTATTTT.

Comment on this clonotype: This may come from a read error, since a much larger clone is one base off. The V gene is TRBV7-8, the J gene TRBJ1-4; TRBD1 agrees at 7 bases. CDR1 SGHVS and CDR2 FQNEAQ come from the germline V gene. This CDR3 has 14 amino acids. The CDR3 reads CDSSLTGNSEKLFF. Written as DNA, the CDR3 is TGTGACAGCAGCTTGACAGGGAATTCCGAAAAACTGTTTTTT.

This clonotype was recorded a few times. This rearrangement joins TRBV5-6 to TRBJ2-1, with a possible D match to TRBD2 (5 bases). This CDR3 region has 12 residues. Germline V gene data show CDR1 as SGHDT and CDR2 as YYEEEE. V lost 7 bases to trimming and J lost 3 bases, with 8 bases between them. The CDR3: CASRGNYNEQFF. The CDR3 nucleotides read TGTGCCAGCCGGGGTAACTACAATGAGCAGTTCTTC.

Only a few counts were recorded for this clonotype. The chain has TRBV6-5 and TRBJ2-7; D might be TRBD1 or TRBD2, each matching 6 bases. Germline lookup yields CDR1 MNHEY and CDR2 SVGAGI. The CDR3 has 14 amino acids. V was cut by 6 bases and J by 4 bases, with 16 bases left in between. CDR3 nucleotides: TGTGCCAGCAGAGCAACGGGGGCGAATTACGAGCAGTACGTC. Its translation: CASRATGANYEQYV.

There are a few counts of this clonotype. This chain joins TRBV5-1 and TRBJ2-5, with 7 bases identical to TRBD1. The CDR3 extends over 14 amino acids. CDR1 and CDR2 (germline): SGHRS, YFSETQ. V was clipped by 7 bases and J by 3 bases; unmatched bases: 9. The CDR3 DNA reads as TGCGCCAGCTCGTCCGGGACAGTAGAAGAGACCCAGTACTTC. Translating it yields CASSSGTVEETQYF. The entire variable domain, with the rest obtained from reference TRBV5-1 and TRBJ2-5, is as follows: KAGVTQTPRYLIKTRGQQVTLSCSPISGHRSVSWYQQTPGQGLQFLFEYFSETQRNKGNFPGRFSGRQFSNSRSEMNVSTLELGDSALYLCASSSGTVEETQYFGPGTRLLVL.

V usage is TRBV29-1 and J usage is TRBJ2-3, with D possibly being TRBD1 or TRBD2 (5 bases each). The CDR3 runs to 12 residues. Germline CDR1 SQVTM, CDR2 ANQGSEA. V was cut by 8 bases and J by 1 base, with 10 bases left in between. The CDR3 nucleotides are TGCAGCAGCCGGGACCGCACAGATACGCAGTATTTT. It codes for CSSRDRTDTQYF.

The chain has TRBV7-6 and TRBJ2-7; D is ambiguous. V shed 1 base and J shed 0 bases, with 7 bases lying between them. The length of the CDR3 is 14 residues. Germline V gives CDR1 SGHVS, CDR2 FNYEAQ. CDR3 nucleotides: TGTGCCAGCAGCTTAGGTGCAGACTCCTACGAGCAGTACTTC. Translation gives CASSLGADSYEQYF. The whole variable domain, filled in from reference TRBV7-6 and TRBJ2-7, reads GAGVSQSPRYKVTKRGQDVALRCDPISGHVSLYWYRQALGQGPEFLTYFNYEAQQDKSGLPNDRFSAERPEGSISTLTIQRTEQRDSAMYRCASSLGADSYEQYFGPGTRLTVT.